The 31 T cell receptor beta chains below were found in one sample sequenced in a study of T cell repertoires in cytomegalovirus infection. TCRdb independently ran MiXCR on the reads; one entry per CDR3 protein. The data hold approximately 300,000 distinct CDR3 sequences, with 20% to 25% observed a single time. Their target antigens are unknown. The specimen was cultured PBMCs, collected from culture after CMV antigen stimulation. Every receptor here comes from a human donor in good health (CMV status not recorded). Some clones in this sample may be carry-over from other donors' samples.

This clonotype has at least ten counts. Here the CDR3 reads CASSQEWGGLAGSTDTQYF. DNA for the CDR3: TGCGCCAGCAGCCAAGAGTGGGGAGGACTAGCGGGGAGCACAGATACGCAGTATTTT. V gene TRBV4-1 combines with J gene TRBJ2-3, with 12 bases fitting TRBD2. The germline V gene encodes CDR1 MGHRA and CDR2 YSYEKL. CDR3 length: 19 amino acids. V shed 0 bases and J 0 bases; nucleotides not matched to a gene: 7.

The chain has TRBV20-1 and TRBJ2-7, with a tentative D call TRBD2 (6 bases). CDR3 size: 12 residues. Germline assignment: CDR1 DFQATT and CDR2 SNEGSKA (reference sequence). Trimming shortened V by 6 bases and J by 2 bases, and 11 bases separated the two germline ends. CDR3 in amino acids: CSAYGGTYEQYF. The CDR3 DNA follows: TGCAGTGCGTATGGGGGGACCTACGAGCAGTACTTC.

This clonotype was counted ten times or more. This chain joins TRBV7-9 and TRBJ1-2, with a possible D match to TRBD1 (6 bases). CDR1 is SEHNR and CDR2 is FQNEAQ in the germline V gene (reference sequence). This CDR3 contains 12 residues. Trimming took 4 bases from V and 4 from J, leaving 7 bases between them. The CDR3 DNA is TGTGCCAGCAGCTCGGACAGCTATGGCTACACCTTC. Translation gives CASSSDSYGYTF. The variable domain in full, with the rest retrieved from reference TRBV7-9 and TRBJ1-2, is DTGVSQNPRHKITKRGQNVTFRCDPISEHNRLYWYRQTLGQGPEFLTYFQNEAQLEKSRLLSDRFSAERPKGSFSTLEIQRTEQGDSAMYLCASSSDSYGYTFGSGTRLTVV.

The rearrangement joins TRBV10-3 to TRBJ1-5; 7 nucleotides line up with TRBD1. CDR3 size: 14 residues. The germline gives CDR1 ENHRY, CDR2 SYGVKD. V shed 6 bases and J 6 bases; nucleotides not matched to a gene: 8. CDR3 in DNA: TGTGCCATCAGGGATCACGCAGGGGGTCAGCCCCAGCATTTT. Translated: CAIRDHAGGQPQHF.

This chain uses TRBV28 with TRBJ2-6, with D perhaps given as TRBD1 or TRBD2 (5 bases each). The V end was cut by 5 bases, the J end by 2 bases, with 13 bases between. CDR1 MDHEN and CDR2 SYDVKM come from the germline V gene. The CDR3 has 16 residues. The CDR3 reads CASSLAGYAGANVLTF. CDR3 nucleotides: TGTGCCAGCAGTCTAGCAGGGTATGCTGGGGCCAACGTCCTGACTTTC.

There are a few counts of this clonotype. V is TRBV28 and J is TRBJ1-2; D unclear. Trimming cost V 1 base and J 9 bases, with 12 bases left between them. This CDR3 region has 13 residues. The germline V gene has CDR1 MDHEN and CDR2 SYDVKM. CDR3 protein: CASSLLDPRSYTF. Written as DNA, the CDR3 is TGTGCCAGCAGTTTATTGGACCCTCGCAGCTACACCTTC.

This chain connects TRBV4-3 to TRBJ1-2; 8 positions agree with TRBD1. The length of the CDR3 is 17 residues. V shed 1 base, J shed 6 bases, and the junction held 13 bases outside the gene matches. Per germline, CDR1 LGHNA and CDR2 YSLEER. The CDR3 DNA is TGCGCCAGCAGCCAAGGCTCAAGTCAGGGGGCGCGGAATGGCTACACCTTC. Its translation is CASSQGSSQGARNGYTF.

This clonotype was seen more than once but under ten times. V gene TRBV6-2 or TRBV6-3 combines with J gene TRBJ2-7, with D possibly being TRBD1 (5 bases). V was trimmed by 6 bases and J by 2 bases, leaving 20 bases between them. The CDR3 is 16 amino acids. The germline V gene encodes CDR1 MNHEY and CDR2 SVGEGT. CDR3 nucleotides: TGTGCCAGCAGGCCGCGGTTGGGGCAGATCCCCTACGAGCAGTACTTC. Its protein is CASRPRLGQIPYEQYF.

The V gene is TRBV20-1, the J gene TRBJ2-3, with 7 nucleotides matching TRBD1. The CDR3 has 14 amino acids. Looked up from germline, CDR1 is DFQATT and CDR2 is SNEGSKA (reference sequence). With V trimmed by 4 bases and J by 0 bases, 4 bases remained unmatched. This CDR3 reads CSATTGTSTDTQYF. DNA for the CDR3: TGCAGTGCTACGACAGGGACCAGCACAGATACGCAGTATTTT.

The chain carries TRBV14 and TRBJ1-5, with 10 bases matching TRBD1. CDR3 size: 14 residues. V lost 3 bases, J lost 7 bases, and 3 bases stayed unmatched. The germline V gene has CDR1 SGHDN and CDR2 FVKESK. The chain's CDR3 is CASSQTGGRQPQHF. CDR3 bases: TGTGCCAGCAGCCAGACAGGGGGCAGACAGCCCCAGCATTTT.

In this sample, this clonotype turned up many times. V gene TRBV7-2 combines with J gene TRBJ2-3, with D perhaps assigned TRBD1 or TRBD2 (5 bases each). Germline V gene sequence: CDR1 SGHTA, CDR2 FQGNSA. The CDR3 length is 14 residues. V lost 5 bases and J 3 bases, leaving 12 bases between the germline ends. The CDR3 DNA sequence: TGTGCCAGCAGCCTCCGGTGGGGGACAGATACGCAGTATTTT. The encoded protein is CASSLRWGTDTQYF.

The chain uses TRBV28 and TRBJ1-2, with TRBD1 as a possible D gene (6 bases). From germline, CDR1 is MDHEN and CDR2 SYDVKM. With 7 bases removed from V and 8 bases from J, the gap between germline ends came to 23 bases. The CDR3 has 15 residues. The CDR3, as DNA: TGTGCCAGCATGACTGGGGGCGCAGGGAGTGTAGGCTACACCTTC. Its protein product is CASMTGGAGSVGYTF.

This clonotype has a count of ten or more. The gene calls are TRBV7-8 and TRBJ2-2; D ambiguous. Germline CDR1 and CDR2: SGHVS and FQNEAQ. V was clipped by 5 bases and J by 7 bases, with 14 bases between them. The CDR3 runs to 14 residues. The CDR3 sequence: CASSPLRSVGELFF. DNA of the CDR3: TGTGCCAGCAGCCCCCTTCGGAGCGTCGGGGAGCTGTTTTTT.

Concerning this clonotype: The junction does not match germline at one end; this may be a read error. This chain links TRBV7-2 with TRBJ1-1; 12 nucleotides align to TRBD1. This CDR3 contains 16 residues. Looked up from germline, CDR1 is SGHTA and CDR2 is FQGNSA. The CDR3 region is CPSSLFAGQGATEAFF. The CDR3, as DNA: TGTCCCAGCAGCTTATTCGCGGGACAGGGGGCCACTGAAGCTTTCTTT.

The chain joins TRBV7-3 to TRBJ2-2; 7 bases align to TRBD1. CDR3 length: 15 amino acids. The ends lost 5 bases at V and 0 bases at J; junction bases unmatched: 3. Per the germline V gene, CDR1 is SGHTA and CDR2 is FQGTGA. The CDR3 region is CASSQTGANTGELFF. CDR3 nucleotides: TGTGCCAGCAGCCAAACAGGGGCGAACACCGGGGAGCTGTTTTTT.

As for this clonotype: Since a much larger clone is just one base distant, this may be a read error. The chain uses TRBV7-2 and TRBJ2-7; D may be TRBD1 (5 bases). From germline, CDR1 is SGHTA and CDR2 FQGNSA. Trimming cost V 1 base and J 5 bases, with 12 bases left between them. The CDR3 contains 14 residues. The chain's CDR3 is CASSLGNRFHEQYF. CDR3 nucleotide sequence: TGTGCCAGCAGCTTAGGTAACAGGTTCCACGAGCAGTACTTC.

This clonotype was seen ten or more times. This rearrangement joins TRBV7-2 to TRBJ1-2, with 7 nucleotides matching TRBD1. Losses at the gene ends were 5 bases for V and 3 bases for J; bases not matched to a gene: 15. The CDR3 is 17 amino acids. Germline V gene sequence: CDR1 SGHTA, CDR2 FQGNSA. This chain's CDR3 is CASSPDGVTGNHYGYTF. The DNA for the CDR3 is TGTGCCAGCAGCCCCGACGGGGTGACAGGGAATCACTATGGCTACACCTTC. The variable domain in full, completed from reference TRBV7-2 and TRBJ1-2, reads GAGVSQSPSNKVTEKGKDVELRCDPISGHTALYWYRQSLGQGLEFLIYFQGNSAPDKSGLPSDRFSAERTGGSVSTLTIQRTQQEDSAVYLCASSPDGVTGNHYGYTFGSGTRLTVV.

The genes are TRBV19 and TRBJ1-1, with D perhaps TRBD1 (5 bases). Germline V gives CDR1 LNHDA, CDR2 SQIVND (reference sequence). This CDR3 comprises 14 residues. V shed 3 bases and J shed 0 bases, with 8 bases lying between them. CDR3 amino acids: CASSIATVNTEAFF. CDR3 in DNA: TGTGCCAGTAGTATTGCGACAGTGAACACTGAAGCTTTCTTT.

The sample holds a few counts of this clonotype. V usage is TRBV2 and J usage is TRBJ2-2; TRBD2 matches 12 bases. The CDR3 is made up of 15 amino acids. CDR1 and CDR2 (germline): SNHLY, FYNNEI. V shed 6 bases and J 7 bases; nucleotides not matched to a gene: 6. CDR3 in DNA: TGTGCCAGCAGCGCTAGCGGGAGGGCTGGCGGGGAGCTGTTTTTT. Residues: CASSASGRAGGELFF.

This sequence joins TRBV4-1 and TRBJ2-1; tentatively, D is TRBD1 or TRBD2 (5 bases each). Germline values: CDR1 MGHRA, CDR2 YSYEKL. V shed 4 bases and J shed 0 bases, with 13 bases lying between them. CDR3 length: 16 amino acids. The CDR3 sequence is CASSLGDRRSYNEQFF. The CDR3 DNA reads TGCGCCAGCAGCCTCGGGGACCGGCGCTCCTACAATGAGCAGTTCTTC.

The genes are TRBV28 and TRBJ2-1; 14 nucleotides align to TRBD2. CDR1 and CDR2 (germline): MDHEN, SYDVKM. V gave up 2 bases and J gave up 12 bases; unmatched junction bases: 6. The CDR3 contains 15 residues. This CDR3 reads CASSLGTSGSIGQFF. Written as DNA, the CDR3 is TGTGCCAGCAGTTTAGGGACTAGCGGGAGCATTGGGCAGTTCTTC.

Concerning this clonotype: Without the conserved terminal phenylalanine or tryptophan, this CDR3 likely stems from a read error. The V and J genes are TRBV25-1 and TRBJ1-5; D is ambiguous. This CDR3 is built from 14 residues. Trimming left V 3 bases short and J 3 bases short, with 9 bases between. Germline values: CDR1 MGHDK, CDR2 SYGVNS. The DNA for the CDR3 is TGTGCCAGCAGTGAGGGGTGGGACAATCAGCCCCAGCATTAT. Its protein is CASSEGWDNQPQHY.

This chain links TRBV11-2 with TRBJ2-1; 10 bases map to TRBD2. Germline V gene data show CDR1 as SGHAT and CDR2 as FQNNGV. The ends lost 0 bases at V and 4 bases at J; junction bases unmatched: 6. The CDR3 covers 17 residues. The CDR3 here is CASSLDHRLAGYNEQFF. Written as DNA, the CDR3 is TGTGCCAGCAGCTTAGATCACAGACTAGCGGGTTACAATGAGCAGTTCTTC.

This chain connects TRBV7-9 to TRBJ2-3; the match to TRBD2 covers 12 bases. After removal of 8 bases from V and 6 bases from J, the junction contained 9 bases not matched to a gene. This CDR3 is built from 15 residues. Looked up from germline, CDR1 is SEHNR and CDR2 is FQNEAQ (reference sequence). The CDR3 DNA sequence: TGTGCCAGCGGCCCCGGACTAGCGGGACCCGATACGCAGTATTTT. It encodes CASGPGLAGPDTQYF.

In this sample, this clonotype turned up a few times. V is TRBV9 and J is TRBJ1-1; 7 bases fit TRBD1. Trimming cost V 4 bases and J 11 bases; bases outside gene matches: 8. CDR1 and CDR2 (germline): SGDLS, YYNGEE. The CDR3 spans 12 residues. Written as DNA, the CDR3 is TGTGCCAGCAGCCCAAGGGGGCGTAGGGCTTTCTTT. It specifies CASSPRGRRAFF.

V and J are TRBV12-3 or TRBV12-4 and TRBJ2-1, with 13 bases aligning to TRBD2. CDR3 length equals 14 residues. V lost 6 bases, J lost 15 bases, and 11 bases stayed unmatched. DNA of the CDR3: TGTGCCAGCAGCCCGACTAGCGGGAGGCAGGGTCGGTTCTTC. Translated, it gives CASSPTSGRQGRFF.

This clonotype was found a few times. The chain recombines TRBV5-1 with TRBJ1-2; D remains unclear. This CDR3 has 14 amino acids. V was cut by 5 bases and J by 3 bases, with 14 bases left in between. Germline CDR1 is SGHRS and CDR2 is YFSETQ. The CDR3 DNA reads TGCGCCAGCAGGAACCCCCCCGAGGACTATGGCTACACCTTC. It encodes CASRNPPEDYGYTF. The variable domain in full, with the rest retrieved from reference TRBV5-1 and TRBJ1-2, is KAGVTQTPRYLIKTRGQQVTLSCSPISGHRSVSWYQQTPGQGLQFLFEYFSETQRNKGNFPGRFSGRQFSNSRSEMNVSTLELGDSALYLCASRNPPEDYGYTFGSGTRLTVV.

This chain connects TRBV6-5 to TRBJ2-1; D gene unclear. Germline CDR1 MNHEY, CDR2 SVGAGI. The CDR3 has 11 residues. Trimming stripped 2 bases from V and 6 bases from J, with 2 bases between. The DNA of the CDR3 is TGTGCCAGCAGTTACCTCAATGAGCAGTTCTTC. It encodes CASSYLNEQFF.

This chain joins TRBV6-5 and TRBJ2-1; 9 bases are a match to TRBD1. V dropped 5 bases and J dropped 7; count of bases not matched to a gene: 3. This CDR3 spans 13 amino acids. CDR1 and CDR2 (germline): MNHEY, SVGAGI. The CDR3 DNA reads as TGTGCCAGCAGTGGGACAGGGAGGAATGAGCAGTTCTTC. It is translated as CASSGTGRNEQFF.

In its sample, this clonotype was seen once. V is TRBV29-1 and J is TRBJ1-3; 7 nucleotides agree with TRBD1. The CDR3 has 14 amino acids. Germline CDR1 reads SQVTM; CDR2 reads ANQGSEA. The V gene end was trimmed by 4 bases and the J gene end by 4 bases; junction bases not matched to a gene: 7. The CDR3 nucleotides are TGCAGCGTTGGGTTACAGGGGAGCGGAAACACCATATATTTT. This translates into CSVGLQGSGNTIYF. Combining the CDR3 with reference TRBV29-1 and TRBJ1-3 gives the whole variable domain SAVISQKPSRDICQRGTSLTIQCQVDSQVTMMFWYRQQPGQSLTLIATANQGSEATYESGFVIDKFPISRPNLTFSTLTVSNMSPEDSSIYLCSVGLQGSGNTIYFGEGSWLTVV.

The sample holds a few counts of this clonotype. In nucleotides, the CDR3 is TGTGCCAGCAGTACGACAGGGTTCATCACTGAAGCTTTCTTT. Its translation: CASSTTGFITEAFF. The genes are TRBV6-6 and TRBJ1-1, with TRBD1 matching 7 bases. V shed 5 bases and J 4 bases; nucleotides not matched to a gene: 7. The CDR3 has 14 residues. CDR1 and CDR2 from the germline V gene are MNHNY and SVGAGI (reference sequence).